A selection of T cell receptor beta chains follows, all from one sample in a study of cytomegalovirus exposure and HLA in healthy donors. The assay was immunoSEQ multiplex PCR, and TCRdb's table has in-frame clones only and misses some. The sample consists of around 160,000 clones, 79% of them appearing once. Sequenced: PBMCs. The origin of the receptors is a woman aged 40 to 55 in good health and CMV-seropositive. Each CDR3 is given with its conserved first and last residue. Each record gives: J gene, V gene, CDR3 protein.

TRBJ1-2 | TRBV6-1 | CASTVGQALYGYTF
TRBJ1-2 | TRBV28 | CASKEGAVGYTF
TRBJ2-7 | TRBV7-9 | CSSSLGGQAFDEQYF
TRBJ1-2 | TRBV5-6 | CASSVQGGYGYTF
. | TRBV10-3 | CAISERGNNEQYF
TRBJ2-7 | TRBV28 | CASSFAGFSYEQYF
TRBJ2-7 | TRBV10-3 | CAISESKGMSSYEQYF
TRBJ2-1 | TRBV7-2 | CASSFASGGNEQFF
TRBJ1-2 | TRBV6-6 | CASLALGSYGYTF
TRBJ1-2 | TRBV10-3 | CAIPRRQGAGGSNYGYTF
TRBJ2-5 | TRBV7-2 | CASSLQRGEETQYF
TRBJ2-1 | TRBV2 | CASSEWAGGPYEQFF
TRBJ2-2 | TRBV6-5 | CASSYARYTGELFF
TRBJ1-4 | TRBV10-3 | CAIRNAGDNEKLFF
TRBJ2-7 | TRBV10-1 | CATRPSGGAPEQYF
TRBJ2-1 | TRBV5-1 | CASSLAGSGGTDEQFF
TRBJ1-2 | TRBV7-9 | CASSSARGSGGYTF
TRBJ1-3 | TRBV6-1 | CASSDDRGSGNTIYF
TRBJ2-1 | TRBV6-5 | CACRSGGVYNEQFF
TRBJ1-3 | TRBV4-2 | CASSQERRLESSGNTIYF
TRBJ2-5 | TRBV7-3 | CASSRTGAGTQETQYF
TRBJ1-2 | TRBV6-1 | CASSEDGRGRWGYTF
TRBJ1-2 | TRBV19 | CATYRQGSNYGYTF
TRBJ2-5 | TRBV10-3 | CAISESSLGRGAYQETQYF
TRBJ2-1 | TRBV28 | CASTVIPYNEQFF
TRBJ2-1 | TRBV7-2 | CASSRRLGLAGGVNNEQFF
TRBJ2-2 | TRBV15 | CATSRDRSGGAGELFF
TRBJ1-1 | TRBV6-1 | CASSALSKAFF
TRBJ2-7 | TRBV19 | CASSPGSYEQYF
TRBJ1-5 | TRBV30 | CAWRAQGTYTDQPQHF
TRBJ2-7 | TRBV5-4 | CASSLKGGKLSYEQYF
TRBJ1-1 | TRBV10-3 | CAISEGAGGNTEAFF
TRBJ1-3 | TRBV30 | CAWTTGVGNTIYF
TRBJ1-1 | TRBV19 | CASSKTVGAEAFF
TRBJ2-1 | TRBV5-4 | CASSLSQNNEQFF
TRBJ2-7 | TRBV7-3 | CASSDPGQGTYEQYF
TRBJ2-1 | TRBV13 | CASSPRGSSYNEQFF
TRBJ1-2 | TRBV30 | CASSERLLYGYTF
TRBJ2-2 | TRBV1 | CTSSHASWTGELFF
TRBJ2-2 | TRBV10-1 | CASSAPSGGADVGELFF
TRBJ1-2 | TRBV4-1 | CASSQDQGTNYGYTF
TRBJ1-1 | TRBV6-5 | CASSYSFWTQNTEAFF